A selection of T cell receptor beta chains follows, all from one sample in a study of technical replicates of blood from several donors. Data came from immunoSEQ multiplex PCR; TCRdb stores just in-frame clones and leaves some out. The data contain 80,000 or so clones, roughly 98% of them singletons. Material for sequencing was T cells isolated from PBMCs. The receptors here all came from a human donor in good health. CDR3s include the opening cysteine and the closing phenylalanine or tryptophan. Clone size, where shown, is once, few, many, or a class for clones that have expanded.

J	size	V	CDR3
TRBJ2-7	-	TRBV27	CASSLARTAYEQYF
TRBJ2-7	-	TRBV30	CAWSTGYEQYF
TRBJ2-7	-	TRBV9	CASSVEGGGWYEQYF
TRBJ2-3	-	TRBV9	CASSAGGNKDTQYF
TRBJ2-5	-	TRBV4-1	CASSHVQETQYF
TRBJ1-2	-	TRBV5-1	CASSFQWRDRLRNYGYTF
TRBJ2-7	-	TRBV7-9	CASSSPLVGEQYF
TRBJ1-5	once	TRBV6-1	CASSDWGGDANQPQHF
TRBJ2-7	-	TRBV27	CASKPGTEAYEQYF
TRBJ2-7	-	TRBV11-2	CASSLGLAASYEQYF
TRBJ2-7	-	TRBV4-1	CASSHPGTGGFSALEQYF
TRBJ1-5	-	TRBV10-3	CAISGEGRDNQPQHF
TRBJ2-2	-	TRBV9	CASSESAGELFF
TRBJ2-2	-	TRBV30	CACTGQAGELFF
TRBJ1-5	-	TRBV27	CASRLNRVSNQPQHF
TRBJ2-3	-	TRBV28	CASLGLPDTQYF
TRBJ2-1	-	TRBV4-1	CASSQVRSMLAVEQFF
TRBJ1-6	-	TRBV4-1	CASSRAGANSPLHF
TRBJ2-5	-	TRBV7-9	CASSTSAFSGRGETQYF
TRBJ1-1	-	TRBV14	CASSQRGAFF
TRBJ1-2	-	TRBV2	CASSEWAGYGYTF
TRBJ2-7	-	TRBV4-1	CASSPAGMSRGDEQYF
TRBJ2-3	-	TRBV19	CASSIRTSTDTQYF
TRBJ2-1	-	TRBV6-1	CASRGQGAIGEQFF
TRBJ2-7	-	TRBV27	CASSLKGQGSYEQYF
TRBJ2-7	-	TRBV7-9	CASSPPTSGVSYEQYF
TRBJ2-1	-	TRBV7-6	CASSPHRTPYNEQFF
TRBJ2-1	-	TRBV6-6	CASESGSYNEQFF
TRBJ1-1	-	TRBV28	CASSRKGARTEAFF
TRBJ1-1	-	TRBV7-9	CASSLEGGNTEAFF
TRBJ2-7	-	TRBV28	CASSFTGTGDSYEQYF
TRBJ2-1	-	TRBV7-8	CASSLGYRTSSINEQFF
TRBJ2-1	few	TRBV4-1	CASSYPGQRAGNEQFF
TRBJ1-4	-	TRBV29-1	CSATPTGYEKLFF
TRBJ2-7	once	TRBV28	CASSLFLGDKGLAGNYEQYF
TRBJ2-7	-	TRBV7-9	CASSFSDYEQYF
TRBJ2-1	-	TRBV19	CASSNQAGLIQFF
TRBJ2-3	once	TRBV5-1	CASSLGGGRTDTQYF
TRBJ2-7	-	TRBV11-2	CASSLGLLPKLAGENEQYF
TRBJ1-2	-	TRBV9	CASSPVGGSMSYTF
TRBJ1-3	-	TRBV11-3	CASSSGTGSGNTIYF
TRBJ1-2	once	TRBV10-2	CASSGFSNYGYTF
TRBJ1-1	-	TRBV7-8	CASSLGREKIEAFF
TRBJ2-7	-	TRBV5-4	CASSLGSSYEQYF
TRBJ2-3	-	TRBV5-6	CASSLGLAGFGTDTQYF
TRBJ1-1	-	TRBV4-2	CASSQQTGGHTEAFF
TRBJ2-7	-	TRBV28	CASSYQTGFEQYF
TRBJ2-7	-	TRBV28	CASTQAGALEQYF
TRBJ1-6	-	TRBV9	CASSGHSLLNSPLHF
TRBJ1-5	-	TRBV11-2	CASSLDQTGNQPQHF
TRBJ2-2	-	TRBV7-6	CASSLVGGSNTGELFF
TRBJ2-7	-	TRBV6-5	CASSYRGLSSYEQYF
TRBJ2-1	-	TRBV6-1	CASSESLASGREAHEQFF
TRBJ2-2	-	TRBV6-1	CASSEARGYTGELFF
TRBJ1-1	-	TRBV5-1	CASSLSGLGNTEAFF
TRBJ1-2	-	TRBV27	CASRRDRRDYGYTF
TRBJ1-5	-	TRBV7-7	CASSSITGGRNQPQHF